This passage covers 27 T cell receptor beta chains from one sample sequenced in a study of CD8 T cells in Susac syndrome. Random hexamers were used to reverse transcribe about 0.5 to 1 ug of RNA. MiXCR, run by TCRdb on the immunoSEQ multiplex PCR reads, gives a single entry per CDR3 protein. This table holds roughly 180,000 distinct CDR3 sequences, just under 95% found once. The sample consisted of CD4+ T cells from PBMCs. These receptors originate from a human donor with Susac syndrome.

The CDR3 DNA reads TGCAGTGCTCCAGCCCCCTATCATAGCTCTGGGGCCAACGTCCTGACTTTC. This codes for CSAPAPYHSSGANVLTF. The chain combines TRBV20-1 with TRBJ2-6; D not resolved. Germline CDR1 and CDR2: DFQATT and SNEGSKA (reference sequence). The CDR3 runs 17 residues. Trimming took 5 bases from V and 0 from J, leaving 17 bases between them.

This clonotype was seen once. The CDR3 DNA sequence: TGTGCCAGCAGCGCACACGACACCGGGGAGCTGTTTTTT. As protein: CASSAHDTGELFF. This chain joins TRBV9 and TRBJ2-2; unclear D gene. The V gene's germline CDR1 is SGDLS and CDR2 YYNGEE. This CDR3 region has 13 residues. Between the trimmed V and J ends, which lost 3 bases and 3 bases, there was a span of 6 bases.

The chain couples TRBV9 to TRBJ2-5; maybe TRBD2 (5 bases). Trimming stripped 3 bases from V and 7 bases from J, with 10 bases between. CDR3 size: 12 residues. The germline gives CDR1 SGDLS, CDR2 YYNGEE. The CDR3 here is CASSGRIGTQYF. The DNA for the CDR3 is TGTGCCAGCAGCGGGAGGATTGGGACCCAGTACTTC.

This chain uses TRBV11-2 with TRBJ2-2; D is unclear. The V gene lost 7 bases and the J gene lost 0 bases, with 15 bases spanning the gap. The CDR3 runs 16 residues. Germline V gene data show CDR1 as SGHAT and CDR2 as FQNNGV. CDR3 residues: CASIPSRRANTGELFF. Written as DNA, the CDR3 is TGTGCCAGCATCCCCAGCCGGAGAGCGAACACCGGGGAGCTGTTTTTT.

This chain uses TRBV20-1 with TRBJ1-2, with TRBD1 matching 7 bases. CDR3 length equals 13 residues. V lost 6 bases and J lost 8; bases outside the gene matches: 12. CDR1 DFQATT and CDR2 SNEGSKA come from the germline V gene (reference sequence). CDR3 sequence: CSAPRGPIGGYTF. The CDR3 bases are TGCAGTGCCCCGAGGGGGCCCATCGGAGGCTACACCTTC.

The chain recombines TRBV7-8 with TRBJ2-7, with TRBD2 matching over 7 bases. The ends lost 5 bases at V and 4 bases at J; junction bases unmatched: 11. CDR3 length: 15 amino acids. Per the germline V gene, CDR1 is SGHVS and CDR2 is FQNEAQ. CDR3 in DNA: TGTGCCAGCAGCCACGGGAGGCGGATGGGGTACGAGCAGTACTTC. Translation gives CASSHGRRMGYEQYF.

This rearrangement joins TRBV14 to TRBJ1-1, with D unresolved. V gave up 3 bases and J gave up 4 bases, with 9 bases separating them. CDR1 SGHDN and CDR2 FVKESK come from the germline V gene. The CDR3 is 13 amino acids. The CDR3: CASSHGGITEAFF. In DNA, the CDR3 is TGTGCCAGCAGCCACGGAGGTATCACTGAAGCTTTCTTT.

This chain links TRBV20-1 with TRBJ2-4, with D tentatively TRBD1 (5 bases). V gave up 6 bases and J gave up 5 bases, with 11 bases separating them. CDR3 size: 12 residues. CDR1 DFQATT and CDR2 SNEGSKA come from the germline V gene (reference sequence). The CDR3 sequence is CSAGRGENIQYF. CDR3 bases: TGCAGTGCCGGAAGGGGCGAAAACATTCAGTACTTC.

This chain uses TRBV27 with TRBJ1-2, with 8 bases matching TRBD1. The CDR3 has 14 residues. Trimming removed 3 bases from V and 6 bases from J; junction bases left unmatched: 6. Germline V gene data show CDR1 as MNHEY and CDR2 as SMNVEV (reference sequence). The CDR3 protein is CASSFNTGGNGYTF. CDR3 nucleotide sequence: TGTGCCAGCAGTTTCAACACAGGGGGTAATGGCTACACCTTC.

About this clonotype itself: One end of the junction is discordant with germline, which a read error may explain. This chain links TRBV18 with TRBJ2-6, with a tentative D call TRBD1 (6 bases). From germline, CDR1 is KGHSH and CDR2 LQKENI. The CDR3 is 15 amino acids. DNA of the CDR3: TGTGCCAGCTCACCGGGGGCCTCTCGGGCCAACGTCCTGACTTTC. The encoded protein is CASSPGASRANVLTF.

The chain combines TRBV6-5 with TRBJ1-2; D unresolved. This CDR3 region has 17 residues. Germline V gene data show CDR1 as MNHEY and CDR2 as SVGAGI. V was pared by 2 bases and J by 0 bases, with 16 bases between. The CDR3 DNA reads TGTGCCAGCAGTTACGGTTCCCTGATAACCTCTAACTATGGCTACACCTTC. Translated, it gives CASSYGSLITSNYGYTF.

V is TRBV11-2 and J is TRBJ1-6; D gene ambiguous. V lost 4 bases to trimming and J lost 8 bases, with 3 bases between them. The CDR3 extends over 11 amino acids. Germline CDR1 reads SGHAT; CDR2 reads FQNNGV. The CDR3 bases are TGTGCCAGCAGCTCGGATTCACCCCTCCACTTT. This encodes CASSSDSPLHF.

The chain couples TRBV6-2 or TRBV6-3 to TRBJ1-5, with D tentatively TRBD1 (5 bases). V gave up 0 bases and J gave up 11 bases, with 11 bases separating them. The V gene's germline CDR1 is MNHEY and CDR2 SVGEGT. This CDR3 contains 13 residues. The CDR3 reads CASSYSGGPTQHF. Written as DNA, the CDR3 is TGTGCCAGCAGTTACTCGGGGGGTCCGACCCAGCATTTT.

The chain employs TRBV12-5 and TRBJ1-2; 7 bases are a match to TRBD1. This CDR3 is 13 amino acids long. V dropped 6 bases and J dropped 4; count of bases not matched to a gene: 5. Germline CDR1 and CDR2: LGHNT and FRNRAP. The CDR3 nucleotides are TGTGCTAGTGGACCCGGGACAGCCTATGGCTACACCTTC. This gives the protein CASGPGTAYGYTF. The full variable domain, completed using reference TRBV12-5 and TRBJ1-2, is DARVTQTPRHKVTEMGQEVTMRCQPILGHNTVFWYRQTMMQGLELLAYFRNRAPLDDSGMPKDRFSAEMPDATLATLKIQPSEPRDSAVYFCASGPGTAYGYTFGSGTRLTVV.

J is TRBJ2-7 and V is TRBV7-2; no definite D call. Germline loops: CDR1 SGHTA, CDR2 FQGNSA. This CDR3 spans 13 amino acids. V was pared by 1 base and J by 6 bases, with 10 bases between. This chain's CDR3 is CASSLGATPEQYF. Written as DNA, the CDR3 is TGTGCCAGCAGCTTAGGTGCGACTCCCGAGCAGTACTTC.

The rearrangement joins TRBV28 to TRBJ2-1; TRBD2 matches at 8 bases. Germline lookup yields CDR1 MDHEN and CDR2 SYDVKM. CDR3 length: 13 residues. V gave up 6 bases and J gave up 6 bases; unmatched junction bases: 4. This CDR3 is CASRPGTSNEQFF. The CDR3 DNA reads TGTGCCAGCAGGCCCGGGACTAGCAATGAGCAGTTCTTC.

V is TRBV7-2 and J is TRBJ1-1; D possibly corresponds to TRBD1 (6 bases). Trimming cost V 1 base and J 5 bases, with 8 bases left between them. The CDR3 contains 13 residues. CDR1 is SGHTA, CDR2 FQGNSA, per germline. CDR3 in DNA: TGTGCCAGCAGCTTAGACAGGGATACTGAAGCTTTCTTT. Its protein is CASSLDRDTEAFF.

The count of this clonotype is one. The chain combines TRBV20-1 with TRBJ1-1; a possible D gene is TRBD1 (5 bases). This CDR3 comprises 13 residues. Germline lookup yields CDR1 DFQATT and CDR2 SNEGSKA (reference sequence). V lost 1 base and J lost 8, with 14 bases in between. CDR3 DNA: TGCAGTGCTAGAGTAGGAGCGGGGGGAGAAGCTTTCTTT. Translated: CSARVGAGGEAFF.

To note about this clonotype: Mismatch with germline at one junction end may stem from a read error. This chain links TRBV19 with TRBJ2-7; tentatively, D is TRBD2 (6 bases). This CDR3 has 16 residues. The germline V gene encodes CDR1 LNHDA and CDR2 SQIVND (reference sequence). The CDR3 coding sequence is TGTGCCAGTAGTACAGCGACGGTTCACACGGGAGCGCGAATCCACTTC. This codes for CASSTATVHTGARIHF.

The chain is built from TRBV7-2 and TRBJ2-3; D unclear. V was cut by 4 bases and J by 0 bases, with 8 bases left in between. Germline CDR1 and CDR2: SGHTA and FQGNSA. CDR3 length equals 14 residues. CDR3 DNA sequence: TGTGCCAGCAGCTACAAAAGCAGCACAGATACGCAGTATTTT. It specifies CASSYKSSTDTQYF. Variable domain in full (rest from reference TRBV7-2 and TRBJ2-3): GAGVSQSPSNKVTEKGKDVELRCDPISGHTALYWYRQSLGQGLEFLIYFQGNSAPDKSGLPSDRFSAERTGGSVSTLTIQRTQQEDSAVYLCASSYKSSTDTQYFGPGTRLTVL.

The CDR3 loop reads CASSEWGGRPYEQYF. CDR3 in DNA: TGTGCCAGCAGTGAATGGGGCGGGAGGCCCTACGAGCAGTACTTC. The chain combines TRBV25-1 with TRBJ2-7; 8 bases are a match to TRBD2. Germline-derived CDR1 and CDR2 are MGHDK and SYGVNS. This CDR3 region has 15 residues. The V gene end was trimmed by 1 base and the J gene end by 2 bases; junction bases not matched to a gene: 4.

This chain joins TRBV20-1 and TRBJ1-1; possible D gene TRBD1, 5 bases. The CDR3 has 15 amino acids. CDR1 is DFQATT, CDR2 SNEGSKA, per germline (reference sequence). The V end was cut by 3 bases, the J end by 4 bases, with 18 bases between. The DNA for the CDR3 is TGCAGTGCTAGGTCCGGGCAGGGTGACGGCACTGAAGCTTTCTTT. Translation gives CSARSGQGDGTEAFF.

The chain couples TRBV20-1 to TRBJ2-5; 10 bases fit TRBD1. CDR1 DFQATT and CDR2 SNEGSKA come from the germline V gene (reference sequence). The CDR3 consists of 13 residues. V gave up 5 bases and J gave up 4 bases; unmatched junction bases: 4. The CDR3 sequence is CSAHDRGRETQYF. The CDR3 nucleotides are TGCAGTGCTCATGACAGGGGGCGAGAGACCCAGTACTTC.

The V gene is TRBV29-1, the J gene TRBJ2-7, with TRBD2 matching over 11 bases. Germline CDR1 and CDR2: SQVTM and ANQGSEA. The CDR3 totals 13 residues. V lost 7 bases and J lost 6; bases outside the gene matches: 8. The CDR3 nucleotides are TGCAGCGCATCCTCCCTAGCGGGAGGCGAGCAGTACTTC. This encodes CSASSLAGGEQYF.

The V call is TRBV20-1, the J call TRBJ1-6; TRBD1 is a possible D gene (5 bases). V was shortened by 3 bases and J by 10 bases, with 19 bases between the two germline ends. The CDR3 runs 15 residues. Per germline, CDR1 DFQATT and CDR2 SNEGSKA (reference sequence). The CDR3 nucleotides are TGCAGTGCTAGGGGGCCGGAGGGAGAGGGGTCACCCCTCCACTTT. Encoded protein: CSARGPEGEGSPLHF.

The rearrangement uses TRBV28 and TRBJ2-7; TRBD1 is a possible D gene (5 bases). Germline CDR1 reads MDHEN; CDR2 reads SYDVKM. This CDR3 is built from 14 residues. V lost 3 bases to trimming and J lost 3 bases, with 12 bases between them. As DNA, the CDR3 is TGTGCCAGCAGTTTCCCGGACAACCGCTACGAGCAGTACTTC. It codes for CASSFPDNRYEQYF.

The V and J genes are TRBV28 and TRBJ1-5, with D perhaps TRBD1 (6 bases). Germline lookup yields CDR1 MDHEN and CDR2 SYDVKM. The CDR3 spans 15 residues. V was trimmed by 2 bases and J by 6 bases, leaving 14 bases between them. CDR3 nucleotides: TGTGCCAGCAGTTTACGAGCCAGGGGCGGTCAGCCCCAGCATTTT. Translated, it gives CASSLRARGGQPQHF.